This T cell receptor (beta chain) was found in a study of cytotoxic CD8 clonotypes in ibrutinib-treated CLL. General study results and limits: Rising at ibrutinib response, clonality subsequently fell back toward baseline at progression.

In the case of this clone: Its target is not known.

T cells were sequenced at a targeted depth of 1 in 200,000 to 1 in 1 million. The method was immunoSEQ multiplex PCR; TCRdb's version includes in-frame clones alone and lacks a portion of them. The sample shows hundreds of thousands of clones, about 80% of them seen only once. This CDR3 is 12 amino acids long. Trimming removed 4 bases at V and 4 bases at J, with 8 bases between. CDR1 and CDR2 from the germline V gene are SGHAT and FQNNGV. J is TRBJ2-7 and V is TRBV11-2, with a weak D call TRBD2 (5 bases). The receptor comes from a human donor with chronic lymphocytic leukemia. Sample: PBMCs, taken before ibrutinib treatment. CDR3 nucleotide sequence: TGTGCCAGCAGCTCGAAGCGGTACGAGCAGTACTTC. The encoded protein is CASSSKRYEQYF.